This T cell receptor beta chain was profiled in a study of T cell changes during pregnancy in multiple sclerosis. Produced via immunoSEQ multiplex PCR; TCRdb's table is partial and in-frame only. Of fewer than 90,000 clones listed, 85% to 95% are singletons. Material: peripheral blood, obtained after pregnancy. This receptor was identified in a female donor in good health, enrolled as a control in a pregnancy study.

CDR3 amino acids: CASSDFRQGAVGNQPQHF. As DNA, the CDR3 is TGTGCCAGCAGTGATTTTCGACAGGGGGCAGTGGGAAATCAGCCCCAGCATTTT. V gene TRBV6-1 combines with J gene TRBJ1-5, with 10 bases matching TRBD1. This CDR3 has 18 residues. V gave up 3 bases and J gave up 4 bases; unmatched junction bases: 12. Germline V gene sequence: CDR1 MNHNS, CDR2 SASEGT.